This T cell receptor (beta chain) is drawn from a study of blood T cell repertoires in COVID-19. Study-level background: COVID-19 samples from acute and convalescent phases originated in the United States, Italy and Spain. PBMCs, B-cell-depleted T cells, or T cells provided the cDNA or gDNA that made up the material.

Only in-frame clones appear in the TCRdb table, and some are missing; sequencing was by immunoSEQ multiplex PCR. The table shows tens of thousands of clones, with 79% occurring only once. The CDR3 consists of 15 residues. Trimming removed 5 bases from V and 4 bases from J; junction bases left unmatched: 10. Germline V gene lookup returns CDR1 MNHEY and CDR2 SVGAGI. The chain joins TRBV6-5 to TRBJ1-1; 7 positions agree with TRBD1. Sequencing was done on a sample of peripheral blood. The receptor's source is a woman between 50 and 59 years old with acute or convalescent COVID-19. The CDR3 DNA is TGTGCCAGCAGTAGAAATATACAGGGGTTCACTGAAGCTTTCTTT. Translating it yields CASSRNIQGFTEAFF.